This section outlines one T cell receptor (beta chain) sequence together with its context. The antigen it binds to is not known. The record has no base qualities; no much larger clone is one base away. The germline V gene specifies SQVTM as CDR1 and ANQGSEA as CDR2. Reading from cysteine to phenylalanine, the CDR3 counts 12 amino acids. Only the CDR3 DNA stays, 36 bases, in frame from base 1. V is cut by 4 bases and J by 5 bases, and the space between the germline ends is 12 bases. The sample originates from a study of blood T cell repertoires in COVID-19 (dated by TCRdb to about 2020). Concerning the study at large: Samples covering the acute and convalescent phases of COVID-19 were provided by collaborators in the United States, Italy and Spain. Sample metadata almost always included a de-identified subject ID, COVID-19 status, age in years and sex. The samples were drawn from the first 160 participants of the ongoing ImmuneRACE study and from over a thousand subjects provided by 6 global collaborators. The repertoires were made available in a free public database intended to serve as a resource for research on the immune response to SARS-CoV-2. The prospective study material was composed of cDNA or gDNA derived from T cells, B-cell-depleted T cells, or PBMCs. Where available, HLA class I and class II types were taken from metadata supplied by the sample provider and were not determined by assay-based typing. Deeply sampled blood TCRbeta repertoires from subjects exposed to, actively infected with, or recovered from COVID-19 were included in the dataset.

The immunoSEQ Assay, a bias-controlled multiplex PCR, was used to amplify TCRbeta CDR3 regions from genomic DNA. Regarding the original processing steps: The number of nucleated cells in each sample was estimated by amplification of reference gene primers within the assay. Sequence reads were collapsed and filtered to measure the absolute abundance of every unique TCRbeta CDR3 rearrangement. For each sample, productive Simpson clonality was calculated as the square root of Simpson's diversity index over productive rearrangements. This is the immuneACCESS table as TCRdb keeps it, with only in-frame sequences that have V and J called. A part of the clones is gone; compared with another copy, unresolved V genes explain less than half, and the rest is unexplained. V, J and clone size are taken as reported in that table, and D and trimming were inferred from the DNA itself. This sample gives under 200,000 clones in total; around 80% of them show up just once. The ten largest clones capture 6.5% of the sample.

What the study reported, not specific to this receptor: The amount of clinical and demographic metadata varied by source and participant and was provided uncurated.

Each collaborating institution followed its own protocols to collect whole blood in K2EDTA tubes. Collaborator samples were shipped for TCRbeta analysis as frozen whole blood, isolated PBMCs, or DNA extracted from either sample type. The TCR originated in a man between 65 and 85 years old with active or convalescent COVID-19. The chain couples TRBV29-1 to TRBJ2-7; too little of a D gene remains to name it. What was sequenced was peripheral blood. CDR3 loop: CSVATSSNEQYF. The DNA sequence reads TGCAGCGTTGCGACAAGTTCGAACGAGCAGTACTTC.